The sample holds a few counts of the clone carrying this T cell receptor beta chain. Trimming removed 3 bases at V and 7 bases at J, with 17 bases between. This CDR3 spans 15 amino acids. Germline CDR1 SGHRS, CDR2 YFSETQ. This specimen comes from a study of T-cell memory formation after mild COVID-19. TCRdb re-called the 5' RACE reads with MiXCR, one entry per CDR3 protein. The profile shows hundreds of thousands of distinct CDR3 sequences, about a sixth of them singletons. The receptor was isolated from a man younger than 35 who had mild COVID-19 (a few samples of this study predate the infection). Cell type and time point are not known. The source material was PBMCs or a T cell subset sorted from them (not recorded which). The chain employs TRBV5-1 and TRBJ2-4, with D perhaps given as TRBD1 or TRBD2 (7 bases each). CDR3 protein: CASSWGQSGGNIQYF. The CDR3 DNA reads TGCGCCAGCAGCTGGGGACAGTCCGGGGGGAACATTCAGTACTTC.